The 14 T cell receptor beta chains below were found in one sample sequenced in a study of read filtering for tumor transcriptome and immune sequencing. The library was built from roughly 400 ng RNA with molecular barcoded adaptors for alpha/delta and beta/gamma chains. MiXCR, run by TCRdb on the reads, gives a single entry per CDR3 protein. Of 57,000 or so distinct CDR3 sequences in the sample, around 21% are singletons; the top ten hold about 14%. Sequenced input: a population of CD138-negative cells sorted from bone marrow. The receptors originated from a donor at least 40 years old with multiple myeloma.

This clonotype was picked up a small number of times. This chain links TRBV30 with TRBJ1-2; D gene ambiguous. V gave up 4 bases and J gave up 0 bases, with 9 bases separating them. The CDR3 runs 13 residues. From germline, CDR1 is GTSNPN and CDR2 SVGIG (reference sequence). The CDR3 region is CAWIPKTNYGYTF. DNA for the CDR3: TGTGCCTGGATTCCGAAGACTAACTATGGCTACACCTTC.

This clonotype has ten or more counts. The gene calls are TRBV3-1 and TRBJ1-1; D is possibly TRBD1 (5 bases). The ends were cut back, 4 bases at V and 2 bases at J, with 17 bases in the middle. The CDR3 length is 16 residues. Germline CDR1 is LGHDT and CDR2 is YNNKEL (reference sequence). CDR3 region: CASSPTGGKLNTEAFF. DNA of the CDR3: TGTGCCAGCAGCCCCACCGGGGGGAAGCTCAACACTGAAGCTTTCTTT.

With regard to this clonotype: Given a far larger clone just one base away, this is likely a sequencing read error. The chain has TRBV29-1 and TRBJ1-4; D not certain. The CDR3 consists of 13 residues. Per the germline V gene, CDR1 is SQVTM and CDR2 is ANQGSEA. CDR3 nucleotides: TGCAGCGTTGAAGGCGGAAGCACAGATACGCAGTGTTTT. Protein sequence: CSVEGGSTDTQCF.

The sample holds many counts of this clonotype. This chain joins TRBV7-3 and TRBJ2-3; TRBD1 might be the D (6 bases). The CDR3 is 14 amino acids. CDR1 and CDR2 from the germline V gene are SGHTA and FQGTGA. V dropped 2 bases and J dropped 3 bases, with 9 bases sitting between them. Here the CDR3 DNA reads TGTGCCAGCAGCTTAGGGCAGGGGACAGATACGCAGTATTTT. Protein product: CASSLGQGTDTQYF.

This clonotype was seen only a few times. With only one base between it and a far larger clone, this is likely a read error. The rearrangement joins TRBV2 to TRBJ2-1; D may be TRBD1 or TRBD2 (5 bases each). This CDR3 contains 14 residues. Germline V gene sequence: CDR1 SNHLY, CDR2 FYNNEI. Between the trimmed V and J ends, which lost 8 bases and 10 bases, there was a span of 21 bases. CDR3 nucleotides: TGTGCCAGCTGTCGGGACGGAAGCTCCTACGAGCAGTTCTTC. Its protein is CASCRDGSSYEQFF.

This clonotype was observed many times. The gene calls are TRBV6-6 and TRBJ2-2; 9 bases fit TRBD2. The CDR3 covers 16 residues. Per the germline V gene, CDR1 is MNHNY and CDR2 is SVGAGI (reference sequence). The junction had 7 bases not matched to a gene; V was cut back by 7 bases and J by 1 base. This CDR3 is CASNHRRGGNTGELFF. CDR3 sequence (DNA): TGTGCCAGCAACCACCGGCGGGGGGGGAACACCGGGGAGCTGTTTTTT.

The sample holds many counts of this clonotype. J is TRBJ2-3 and V is TRBV20-1; a weak D match, TRBD1 (5 bases). Germline assignment: CDR1 DFQATT and CDR2 SNEGSKA (reference sequence). CDR3 length: 13 residues. V lost 3 bases and J lost 6, with 13 bases in between. This chain's CDR3 is CSASGAQRDTQYF. The CDR3 DNA sequence: TGCAGTGCTAGTGGGGCGCAGAGGGATACGCAGTATTTT.

This clonotype was detected ten times or more. This chain links TRBV10-3 with TRBJ2-7; the D gene is possibly TRBD2 (5 bases). The CDR3 contains 12 residues. The germline CDR1 and CDR2 sequences are ENHRY and SYGVKD. Trimming removed 5 bases from V and 3 bases from J, with 8 bases in between. CDR3 region: CAISSGDYEQYF. The DNA for the CDR3 is TGTGCCATCAGTTCCGGGGACTACGAGCAGTACTTC.

This clonotype was counted at least ten times. The chain links TRBV19 to TRBJ2-5, with 10 bases identical to TRBD2. This CDR3 has 14 amino acids. The junction had 13 bases not matched to a gene; V was cut back by 9 bases and J by 9 bases. Germline V gene sequence: CDR1 LNHDA, CDR2 SQIVND (reference sequence). The CDR3 here is CASNPTGTSEPQYF. The CDR3 nucleotides are TGTGCCAGCAACCCAACCGGGACTAGCGAGCCCCAGTACTTC.

The table lists this clonotype with a few counts. The chain recombines TRBV28 with TRBJ1-4; D possibly corresponds to TRBD1 (5 bases). V lost 6 bases and J lost 7, with 15 bases in between. Looked up from germline, CDR1 is MDHEN and CDR2 is SYDVKM. The CDR3 length is 14 residues. This CDR3 is CASSVGGTFEKLFF. DNA for the CDR3: TGTGCCAGCAGCGTCGGTGGGACTTTTGAAAAACTGTTTTTT.

As concerns this clonotype: This may come from a read error, since a much larger clone is one base off. J is TRBJ2-3 and V is TRBV2; D might be TRBD2 (5 bases). CDR3 length: 14 amino acids. Per germline, CDR1 SNHLY and CDR2 FYNNEI. The germline V and J ends were trimmed by 11 bases and 0 bases, with 15 bases remaining between them. The CDR3 reads CACGGRSSTDTQYF. The DNA for the CDR3 is TGTGCCTGTGGAGGACGTTCTAGCACAGATACGCAGTATTTT.

V is TRBV11-2 and J is TRBJ2-1; either TRBD1 or TRBD2 may fit D (6 bases each). Germline-derived CDR1 and CDR2 are SGHAT and FQNNGV. The V gene lost 4 bases and the J gene lost 9 bases, with 16 bases spanning the gap. This CDR3 spans 14 amino acids. The CDR3 DNA follows: TGTGCCAGCAGCTCGACCCCCGGGGGCAGTGAGCAGTTCTTC. It encodes CASSSTPGGSEQFF. Drawing the rest from reference TRBV11-2 and TRBJ2-1, the complete variable domain is EAGVAQSPRYKIIEKRQSVAFWCNPISGHATLYWYQQILGQGPKLLIQFQNNGVVDDSQLPKDRFSAERLKGVDSTLKIQPAKLEDSAVYLCASSSTPGGSEQFFGPGTRLTVL.

Details on this clonotype: This sequence may be a read error, since a much larger clone differs from it by one base. V is TRBV12-3 or TRBV12-4 and J is TRBJ2-1; D remains unclear. The CDR3 runs 13 residues. Between the trimmed V and J ends, which lost 8 bases and 6 bases, there was a span of 14 bases. CDR3 protein: CASGRRNINEQFF. CDR3 bases: TGTGCCAGCGGGCGGCGGAATATCAATGAGCAGTTCTTC.

This clonotype was observed at least ten times. The CDR3 sequence: CASNQEAGGVYNEQFF. The CDR3 DNA is TGTGCCAGCAACCAAGAAGCGGGGGGCGTGTACAATGAGCAGTTCTTC. V gene TRBV7-6 combines with J gene TRBJ2-1; 9 bases are a match to TRBD2. The length of the CDR3 is 16 residues. Germline CDR1 and CDR2: SGHVS and FNYEAQ. With V trimmed by 7 bases and J by 4 bases, 11 bases remained unmatched.